The entry that follows covers one TCR beta chain sequence. Its antigen is undetermined. Using immunoSEQ multiplex PCR, the repertoire was profiled, and TCRdb retains in-frame clones only, with some absent. The table includes roughly 400,000 clones, about nine tenths detected once. The treatment here: about 20 received Ad26.COV2.S at low or high dose, single or two shots; 5 received placebo; per-sample allocation not given. All samples were drawn on day 63, counting from the first vaccine or placebo injection. An Ad26 vector expressing Wuhan-strain SARS-CoV-2 spike served as the vaccine. This entry is derived from a study of Ad26.COV2.S vaccination and SARS-CoV-2 variants. On the study more broadly: The donor was enrolled in the Ad26.COV2.S arm of the COV1001 trial. Intramuscular Ad26.COV2.S doses were given once or twice, 56 days apart.

Trimming left V 10 bases short and J 2 bases short, with 9 bases between. Germline V gene lookup returns CDR1 MNHEY and CDR2 SVGAGI. CDR3 length equals 13 residues. General study results and limits: Researchers cautioned that TCR breadth and depth analyses may have underestimated total T cell responses.

This chain connects TRBV6-5 to TRBJ2-6; no clear D. This clonotype was obtained from a person aged 18 to 59 who received the Ad26.COV2.S COVID-19 vaccine or a placebo. Here the sequenced sample was peripheral blood, taken in a trial of Ad26.COV2.S vaccine versus placebo. Here the CDR3 DNA reads TGTGCCACCCAAATCACTGGGGCCAACGTCCTGACTTTC. Translated, it gives CATQITGANVLTF.